The clone carrying this T cell receptor beta chain was detected ten times or more. In the authors' methods: Reference gene primer amplification in the assay estimated nucleated cell counts. Data came from immunoSEQ multiplex PCR; TCRdb stores just in-frame clones and leaves some out. The V and J calls and clone size are taken from that table; D and trimming were inferred from the DNA. The sample yields roughly 260,000 clones, 86% seen once. This sample stems from a study of blood T cell repertoires in COVID-19. Study information: Sites across the United States, Italy and Spain contributed samples from acute and convalescent COVID-19.

The CDR3 has 15 residues. Germline CDR1 MDHEN, CDR2 SYDVKM. V was pared by 6 bases and J by 0 bases, with 7 bases of the junction left unmatched. The material sequenced was PBMCs or T cells enriched from blood (not recorded which). The clonotype comes from a woman between 18 and 29 years old who had recovered from COVID-19. The chain carries TRBV28 and TRBJ1-2, with 7 bases fitting TRBD1. The CDR3 spells CASRKPGQTNYGYTF. CDR3 nucleotide sequence: TGTGCCAGCAGGAAACCGGGACAGACTAACTATGGCTACACCTTC.